What follows is one TCR beta chain and its context. This specimen belongs to a study of T cells in tumors after PD-1 blockade. Overall study context: Prior checkpoint blockade, systemic immunosuppressant use, or anti-cancer therapy within 4 weeks excluded patients. Peripheral blood samples averaged approximately 33,000 unique clonotypes and 100,000 to 130,000 templates. Treatment was either pembrolizumab 200 mg every 3 weeks or cemiplimab 350 mg every 2 weeks. Some patients also took daily vismodegib 150 mg during anti-PD-1 treatment.

Clones were read by immunoSEQ multiplex PCR, and TCRdb kept only the in-frame ones, dropping some. The table lists around 50,000 clones, more than 70% of them singletons, with over 15% in the top ten. The CDR3 totals 13 residues. Germline V CDR1 and CDR2: SNHLY, FYNNEI. V lost 6 bases and J lost 3, with 9 bases in between. This sequence joins TRBV2 and TRBJ1-3; no firm D call. The sequence was obtained from a human donor with basal cell carcinoma. The specimen was PBMCs, collected before anti-PD-1 treatment. The CDR3 is CASRAGLGNTIYF. The DNA for the CDR3 is TGTGCCAGCAGGGCCGGACTTGGAAACACCATATATTTT. The whole variable domain, filled in from reference TRBV2 and TRBJ1-3, reads EPEVTQTPSHQVTQMGQEVILRCVPISNHLYFYWYRQILGQKVEFLVSFYNNEISEKSEIFDDQFSVERPDGSNFTLKIRSTKLEDSAMYFCASRAGLGNTIYFGEGSWLTVV.